This TCR beta chain was found in a study of T cell clonality in common variable immunodeficiency. General study points: Reportedly, TCR beta sequences from common variable immunodeficiency showed fewer deletions and N-nucleotide insertions.

This clone was picked up many times. Its target is not known. The read comes to an end 3 residues before the CDR3 does, leaving the germline J gene to fill in the end. The germline V gene has CDR1 LNHDA and CDR2 SQIVND (reference sequence). V lost 4 bases and J 2 bases, leaving 11 bases between the germline ends. The length of the CDR3 is 15 residues. The protocol was immunoSEQ multiplex PCR, while the TCRdb copy is restricted to in-frame clones and leaves out a portion. Singletons are absent from the sample, which has about 64,000 clones. The V gene is TRBV19, the J gene TRBJ2-2, with D tentatively TRBD2 (5 bases). The sample consisted of peripheral blood mononuclear cells. The receptor was isolated from a person aged 18 to 75 in good health. CDR3 DNA, as far as it was read: TGTGCCAGTAGTACGAGGACTGCTAACACCGGGGAG. As protein: CASSTRTANTGE. The full CDR3 protein is CASSTRTANTGELFF.